One and the same sample provided the 2 T cell receptor beta chains below, sequenced in a study of graft-versus-host responses after intestinal transplantation. Sequencing was performed with immunoSEQ multiplex PCR; in TCRdb, only in-frame clones are kept and a portion is missing. The sample consists of under 150,000 clones, 75% to 95% of them appearing once. Antigens of these TCRs are unknown. Sequencing used unstimulated CD4+ T cells sorted from spleen or lymph node cells, obtained before intestinal transplant. These receptor sequences come from a human donor who received an intestinal transplant.

The chain combines TRBV7-2 with TRBJ1-1; 8 bases are a match to TRBD1. CDR1 is SGHTA, CDR2 FQGNSA, per germline. Unmatched junction bases numbered 5, after V lost 1 base and J lost 4 bases. CDR3 length equals 15 residues. DNA for the CDR3: TGTGCCAGCAGCTTAGGCCCAGGGGGCGGCACTGAAGCTTTCTTT. Amino acid sequence: CASSLGPGGGTEAFF.

This clone was seen a handful of times. The chain has TRBV2 and TRBJ2-7; D not certain. V was shortened by 5 bases and J by 0 bases, with 5 bases between the two germline ends. Germline-derived CDR1 and CDR2 are SNHLY and FYNNEI. The CDR3 covers 12 residues. In nucleotides, the CDR3 is TGTGCCAGCAGTCGGAGCTCCTACGAGCAGTACTTC. This gives the protein CASSRSSYEQYF.